This T cell receptor (beta chain) was identified during a study of blood T cell repertoires in COVID-19. Study background: Italy, Spain and the United States were the sources of the convalescent and acute COVID-19 samples. The analysed material was cDNA or gDNA that came from T cells, B-cell-depleted T cells, or PBMCs.

As originally analysed: Amplification from reference gene primers served as the basis for estimated nucleated cell counts. Assay: immunoSEQ multiplex PCR; the TCRdb copy retains only in-frame clones and omits some. The V and J calls and clone size were taken over from that table, and D and trimming were inferred from the DNA. In the table there are under 45,000 clones, 80% to 90% of which are singletons. CDR3 size: 14 residues. Trimming cost V 7 bases and J 0 bases; bases outside gene matches: 3. Looked up from germline, CDR1 is SGHTS and CDR2 is YDEGEE. This clone is labeled as medium-sized. The V and J genes are TRBV5-8 and TRBJ1-3, with 8 bases aligning to TRBD1. This receptor was obtained from a human donor in a cohort sampled during active COVID-19. The source material was peripheral blood. CDR3 loop: CASRGQDSGNTIYF. DNA for the CDR3: TGTGCCAGCCGGGGACAGGACTCTGGAAACACCATATATTTT.